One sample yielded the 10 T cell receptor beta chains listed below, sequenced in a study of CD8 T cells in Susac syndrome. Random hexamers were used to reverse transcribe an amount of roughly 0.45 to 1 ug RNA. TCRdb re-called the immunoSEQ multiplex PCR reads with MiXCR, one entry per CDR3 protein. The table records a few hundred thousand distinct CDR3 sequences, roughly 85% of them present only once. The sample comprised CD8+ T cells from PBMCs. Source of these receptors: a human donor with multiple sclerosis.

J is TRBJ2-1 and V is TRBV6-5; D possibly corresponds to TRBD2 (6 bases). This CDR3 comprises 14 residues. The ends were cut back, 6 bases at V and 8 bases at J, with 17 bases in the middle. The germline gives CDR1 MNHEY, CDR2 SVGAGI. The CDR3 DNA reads TGTGCCAGCAGCCAAACTACTAGCTTCCATGAGCAGTTCTTC. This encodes CASSQTTSFHEQFF.

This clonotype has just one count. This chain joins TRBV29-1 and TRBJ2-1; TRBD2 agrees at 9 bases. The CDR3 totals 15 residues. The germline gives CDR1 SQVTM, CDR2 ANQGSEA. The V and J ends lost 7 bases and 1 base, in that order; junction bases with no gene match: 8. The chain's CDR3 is CSALAGAISYNEQFF. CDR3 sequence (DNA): TGCAGCGCTTTAGCGGGAGCCATTTCCTACAATGAGCAGTTCTTC.

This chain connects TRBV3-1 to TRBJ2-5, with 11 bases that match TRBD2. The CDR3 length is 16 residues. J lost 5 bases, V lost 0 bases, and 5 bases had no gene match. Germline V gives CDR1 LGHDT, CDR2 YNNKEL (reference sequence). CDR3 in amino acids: CASSQELAGAGETQYF. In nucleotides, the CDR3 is TGTGCCAGCAGCCAAGAACTAGCGGGAGCTGGGGAGACCCAGTACTTC.

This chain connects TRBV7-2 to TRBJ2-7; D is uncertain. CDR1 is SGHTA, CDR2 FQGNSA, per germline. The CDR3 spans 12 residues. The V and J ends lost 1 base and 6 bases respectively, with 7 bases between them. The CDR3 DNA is TGTGCCAGCAGCTTAGGCTACGGCGAGCAGTACTTC. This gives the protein CASSLGYGEQYF.

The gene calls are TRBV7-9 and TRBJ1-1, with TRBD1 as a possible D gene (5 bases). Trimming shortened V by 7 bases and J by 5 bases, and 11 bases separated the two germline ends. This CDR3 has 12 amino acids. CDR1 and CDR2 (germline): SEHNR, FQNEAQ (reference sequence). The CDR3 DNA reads TGTGCCAGCACCAGAGGGGAAACTGAAGCTTTCTTT. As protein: CASTRGETEAFF.

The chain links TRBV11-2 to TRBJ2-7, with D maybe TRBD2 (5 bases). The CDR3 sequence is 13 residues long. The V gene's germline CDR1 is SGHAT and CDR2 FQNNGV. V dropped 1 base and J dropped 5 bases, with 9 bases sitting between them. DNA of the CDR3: TGTGCCAGCAGCTTAGTGCTAGCAGACGAGCAGTACTTC. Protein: CASSLVLADEQYF.

In DNA, the CDR3 is TGTGCCAGTAGTATCACTGATACTATGAACACTGAAGCTTTCTTT. This codes for CASSITDTMNTEAFF. The V call is TRBV19, the J call TRBJ1-1, with D hard to call. The V gene lost 3 bases and the J gene lost 0 bases, with 11 bases spanning the gap. This CDR3 comprises 15 residues. Germline CDR1 LNHDA, CDR2 SQIVND (reference sequence).

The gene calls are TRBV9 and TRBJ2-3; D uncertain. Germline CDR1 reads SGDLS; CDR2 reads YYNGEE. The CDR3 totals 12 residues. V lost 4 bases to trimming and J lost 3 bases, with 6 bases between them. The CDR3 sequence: CASSHGTDTQYF. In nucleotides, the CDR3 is TGTGCCAGCAGCCACGGTACAGATACGCAGTATTTT. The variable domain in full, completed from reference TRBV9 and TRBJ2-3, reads DSGVTQTPKHLITATGQRVTLRCSPRSGDLSVYWYQQSLDQGLQFLIQYYNGEERAKGNILERFSAQQFPDLHSELNLSSLELGDSALYFCASSHGTDTQYFGPGTRLTVL.

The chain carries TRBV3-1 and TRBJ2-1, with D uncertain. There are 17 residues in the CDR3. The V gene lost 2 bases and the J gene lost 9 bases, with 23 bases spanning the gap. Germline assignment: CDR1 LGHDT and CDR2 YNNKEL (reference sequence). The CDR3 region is CASSQLQVPGPRPEQFF. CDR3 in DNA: TGTGCCAGCAGCCAACTTCAGGTGCCCGGGCCCCGGCCTGAGCAGTTCTTC.

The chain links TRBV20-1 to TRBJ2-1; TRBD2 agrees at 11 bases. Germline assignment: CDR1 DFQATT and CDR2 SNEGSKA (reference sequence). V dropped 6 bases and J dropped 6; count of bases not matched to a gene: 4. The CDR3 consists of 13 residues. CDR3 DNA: TGCAGTGCCTGGACTAGCGGGTTCAATGAGCAGTTCTTC. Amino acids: CSAWTSGFNEQFF.